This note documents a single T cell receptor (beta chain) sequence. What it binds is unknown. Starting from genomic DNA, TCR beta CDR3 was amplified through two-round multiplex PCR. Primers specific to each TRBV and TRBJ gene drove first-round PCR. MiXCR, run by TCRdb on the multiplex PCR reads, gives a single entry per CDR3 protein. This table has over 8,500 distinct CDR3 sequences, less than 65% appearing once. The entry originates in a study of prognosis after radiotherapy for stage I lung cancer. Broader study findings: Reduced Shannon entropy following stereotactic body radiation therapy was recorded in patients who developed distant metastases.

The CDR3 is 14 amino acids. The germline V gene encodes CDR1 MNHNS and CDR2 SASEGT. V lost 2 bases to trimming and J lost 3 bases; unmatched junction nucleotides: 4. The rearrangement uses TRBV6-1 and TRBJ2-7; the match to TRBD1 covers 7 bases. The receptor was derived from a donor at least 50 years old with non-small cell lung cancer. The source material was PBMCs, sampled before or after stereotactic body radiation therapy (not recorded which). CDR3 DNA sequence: TGTGCCAGCAGTGAAACAGACAGGGTCTACGAGCAGTACTTC. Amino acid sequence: CASSETDRVYEQYF.